These 25 T cell receptor beta chains were all obtained from the same sample, sequenced in a study of read filtering for tumor transcriptome and immune sequencing. From 350 to 500 ng of RNA, a library with molecular barcoded alpha/delta and beta/gamma adaptors was made. TCRdb redid the calling of the reads with MiXCR, one entry per CDR3 protein. The sample consists of approximately 40,000 distinct CDR3 sequences, roughly 13% of them appearing once. The specimen sequenced was a population of CD138-negative cells sorted from bone marrow. The receptor source for this set is a donor at least 40 years old with multiple myeloma.

This clonotype was observed a handful of times. V is TRBV16 and J is TRBJ2-1, with 9 bases fitting TRBD2. With 3 bases clipped from V and 0 bases from J, the junction kept 12 bases outside the gene matches. This CDR3 is built from 19 residues. Germline-derived CDR1 and CDR2 are KGHSY and FQNENV. CDR3 DNA sequence: TGTGCCAGCAGCCATGGGTTAGCGGGAGTTGATAGCTCCTACAATGAGCAGTTCTTC. This gives the protein CASSHGLAGVDSSYNEQFF.

This clonotype was seen only a few times. A read error is possible here, since a much larger clone lies one base away. The chain uses TRBV7-2 and TRBJ2-5; D is perhaps TRBD2 (6 bases). Per the germline V gene, CDR1 is SGHTA and CDR2 is FQGNSA. The CDR3 consists of 13 residues. V was clipped by 8 bases and J by 5 bases, with 15 bases between them. The CDR3 DNA follows: TGTGCCAGCGGCCCGACGACTAGTGAGACCCAGTACTTC. Its protein is CASGPTTSETQYF.

This clonotype was counted many times. The gene calls are TRBV20-1 and TRBJ1-1; TRBD1 agrees at 8 bases. Germline V CDR1 and CDR2: DFQATT, SNEGSKA (reference sequence). V dropped 5 bases and J dropped 8; count of bases not matched to a gene: 4. The CDR3 is made up of 11 amino acids. The CDR3: CSADQGAEAFF. DNA of the CDR3: TGCAGTGCTGATCAGGGGGCGGAAGCTTTCTTT.

Many counts were recorded for this clonotype. The chain combines TRBV28 with TRBJ2-7; D is unclear. The CDR3 is 12 residues long. Deletions cut 1 base from V and 6 bases from J, with 7 bases between. Germline V CDR1 and CDR2: MDHEN, SYDVKM. CDR3 sequence (DNA): TGTGCCAGCAGTTTATCCCAGCTCGAGCAGTACTTC. It codes for CASSLSQLEQYF.

Details on this clonotype: At one end the junction does not follow the germline gene, possibly because of a read error. V usage is TRBV7-8 and J usage is TRBJ2-7; D is ambiguous. This CDR3 comprises 14 residues. Germline loops: CDR1 SGHVS, CDR2 FQNEAQ. CDR3 coding DNA: TGTGCCAGCAGGTTAGCATCGGGCAGCTACGAGCAGTACTTC. As protein: CASRLASGSYEQYF.

This clonotype has ten or more counts. The CDR3: CASSLSGTSGMHEQFF. CDR3 DNA: TGTGCCAGCAGCTTGTCCGGGACTAGCGGGATGCATGAGCAGTTCTTC. The chain uses TRBV5-4 and TRBJ2-1; 13 bases align to TRBD2. The length of the CDR3 is 16 residues. The V gene's germline CDR1 is SGHNT and CDR2 YYREEE (reference sequence). The junction had 6 bases not matched to a gene; V was cut back by 1 base and J by 8 bases.

This clonotype was observed at least ten times. It is likely a read error, because the conserved phenylalanine at the end of the CDR3 is missing. The genes are TRBV28 and TRBJ2-1; TRBD1 aligns across 10 bases. V dropped 7 bases and J dropped 6; count of bases not matched to a gene: 6. The germline V gene has CDR1 MDHEN and CDR2 SYDVKM. This CDR3 comprises 14 residues. The DNA for the CDR3 is TGTGCCAGCATCCGGGACAGGGGCGTCAATGAGCAGTTCCTC. It yields the protein CASIRDRGVNEQFL.

This clonotype was recorded many times. The chain links TRBV9 to TRBJ2-6, with a possible D match to TRBD1 (5 bases). Trimming took off 0 bases at V and 4 bases at J, with 14 bases between the two ends. There are 17 residues in the CDR3. The germline V gene encodes CDR1 SGDLS and CDR2 YYNGEE. The DNA of the CDR3 is TGTGCCAGCAGCGTAGCCCACCAGGGTTCCGGGGCCAACGTCCTGACTTTC. Translated, it gives CASSVAHQGSGANVLTF.

This chain links TRBV2 with TRBJ2-3; 7 nucleotides match TRBD1. Losses at the gene ends were 7 bases for V and 3 bases for J; bases not matched to a gene: 4. The V gene's germline CDR1 is SNHLY and CDR2 FYNNEI. The CDR3 has 13 amino acids. The CDR3: CASKGTETDTQYF. The CDR3 DNA reads TGTGCCAGCAAAGGGACAGAGACAGATACGCAGTATTTT.

In this sample, this clonotype turned up many times. Since the CDR3 does not end with the conserved phenylalanine or tryptophan, this likely comes from a read error. The DNA is omitted, as the CDR3 cannot be located on it reliably, and the CDR3 follows TCRdb's listing. The V and J genes are TRBV5-1 and TRBJ2-6; the table's D call, TRBD2, was not checked against the DNA. Germline V gives CDR1 SGHRS, CDR2 YFSETQ. The length of the CDR3 is 10 amino acids, counting both ends. CDR3 loop: CASSLLSVPN.

This clonotype was recorded many times. The chain carries TRBV27 and TRBJ2-2; the match to TRBD2 covers 12 bases. This CDR3 is 15 amino acids long. Germline lookup yields CDR1 MNHEY and CDR2 SMNVEV (reference sequence). Trimming removed 3 bases from V and 5 bases from J; junction bases left unmatched: 1. The CDR3 protein is CASSFGTSGTGELFF. The CDR3 coding sequence is TGTGCCAGCAGTTTTGGGACTAGCGGGACCGGGGAGCTGTTTTTT.

This clonotype was observed at least ten times. This rearrangement joins TRBV28 to TRBJ2-3; a weak D match, TRBD1 (5 bases). Germline V gene lookup returns CDR1 MDHEN and CDR2 SYDVKM. The ends were cut back, 2 bases at V and 0 bases at J, with 9 bases in the middle. There are 15 residues in the CDR3. The CDR3 is CASSLDSGSTDTQYF. CDR3 nucleotides: TGTGCCAGCAGTTTAGACAGTGGAAGCACAGATACGCAGTATTTT.

The chain carries TRBV7-9 and TRBJ2-5; no definite D call. V lost 4 bases and J lost 5, with 14 bases in between. Germline V gene sequence: CDR1 SEHNR, CDR2 FQNEAQ (reference sequence). The CDR3 runs 14 residues. The CDR3 sequence: CASSSDTLGETQYF. The CDR3 DNA is TGTGCCAGCAGCTCCGACACCCTCGGCGAGACCCAGTACTTC. The complete variable domain, with remaining parts taken from reference TRBV7-9 and TRBJ2-5, reads DTGVSQNPRHKITKRGQNVTFRCDPISEHNRLYWYRQTLGQGPEFLTYFQNEAQLEKSRLLSDRFSAERPKGSFSTLEIQRTEQGDSAMYLCASSSDTLGETQYFGPGTRLLVL.

This clonotype was detected many times. The chain carries TRBV7-3 and TRBJ2-3; TRBD2 aligns across 10 bases. With V trimmed by 5 bases and J by 4 bases, 3 bases remained unmatched. The V gene's germline CDR1 is SGHTA and CDR2 FQGTGA. The CDR3 has 14 residues. In DNA form, the CDR3 reads TGTGCCAGCAGCGGACTAGCGGCCCCAGATACGCAGTATTTT. This translates into CASSGLAAPDTQYF.

This clonotype was detected ten times or more. The chain joins TRBV11-2 to TRBJ1-1; D unclear. This CDR3 spans 12 amino acids. Per the germline V gene, CDR1 is SGHAT and CDR2 is FQNNGV. Trimming stripped 2 bases from V and 8 bases from J, with 9 bases between. The CDR3 bases are TGTGCCAGCAGCTTATTAGGGAGGGAAGCTTTCTTT. This translates into CASSLLGREAFF.

A note on this clonotype: One end of the junction is discordant with germline, which a read error may explain. The chain links TRBV27 to TRBJ2-5; TRBD2 matches 9 bases. In germline, CDR1 is MNHEY, CDR2 SMNVEV (reference sequence). This CDR3 has 16 amino acids. The CDR3 coding sequence is TGTACCAGCAGTTTGAACCCAGCGGGAGGCCAAGAGACCCAGTACTTC. This sequence encodes CTSSLNPAGGQETQYF.

As to this clonotype: A much more abundant neighbour one base away suggests this may be a read error. The chain recombines TRBV11-1 with TRBJ1-1; 9 bases fit TRBD1. The CDR3 is 14 residues long. Looked up from germline, CDR1 is SGHAT and CDR2 is FQDESV (reference sequence). The CDR3 is CAGSTTGGTGEAFF. CDR3 nucleotide sequence: TGTGCCGGCAGCACCACAGGGGGCACGGGTGAAGCTTTCTTT.

The sample holds many counts of this clonotype. V is TRBV7-2 and J is TRBJ2-2; D may be TRBD2 (6 bases). This CDR3 has 15 amino acids. CDR1 and CDR2 from the germline V gene are SGHTA and FQGNSA. Deletions cut 1 base from V and 7 bases from J, with 13 bases between. The CDR3 nucleotides read TGTGCCAGCAGCTTAGGTGGCGGGATGGGCGGGGAGCTGTTTTTT. Its translation is CASSLGGGMGGELFF.

In its sample, this clonotype was seen many times. The J gene is TRBJ2-4, the V gene TRBV27; 7 bases line up with TRBD1. The CDR3 has 17 amino acids. CDR1 MNHEY and CDR2 SMNVEV come from the germline V gene (reference sequence). The V segment lost 5 bases and the J segment 4 bases; nucleotides outside the gene matches: 14. CDR3 amino acids: CASSPGTEGGLKNIQYF. The CDR3 DNA reads as TGTGCCAGCAGTCCGGGGACGGAAGGGGGCTTAAAAAACATTCAGTACTTC.

The chain combines TRBV5-1 with TRBJ2-6; no clear D. Trimming left V 2 bases short and J 2 bases short, with 14 bases between. The CDR3 extends over 17 amino acids. Germline V gene data show CDR1 as SGHRS and CDR2 as YFSETQ. The CDR3: CASSFDRTGTGANVLTF. In DNA, the CDR3 is TGCGCCAGCAGCTTCGATCGGACGGGCACTGGGGCCAACGTCCTGACTTTC.

The CDR3 sequence: CSASAIHNEQFF. CDR3 nucleotides: TGCAGTGCTAGTGCAATCCACAATGAGCAGTTCTTC. The chain joins TRBV20-1 to TRBJ2-1; D remains unclear. The germline CDR1 and CDR2 sequences are DFQATT and SNEGSKA (reference sequence). The CDR3 loop spans 12 amino acids. V was pared by 3 bases and J by 5 bases, with 8 bases between.

This clonotype was seen at least ten times. V is TRBV5-1 and J is TRBJ2-7; TRBD2 matches at 9 bases. In germline, CDR1 is SGHRS, CDR2 YFSETQ. This CDR3 has 16 amino acids. With 1 base clipped from V and 2 bases from J, the junction kept 7 bases outside the gene matches. The CDR3 loop is CASSLRETSGPYEQYF. CDR3 nucleotide sequence: TGCGCCAGCAGCTTGCGGGAGACTAGCGGCCCCTACGAGCAGTACTTC.

The rearrangement links TRBV20-1 to TRBJ2-3; no clear D gene. Per the germline V gene, CDR1 is DFQATT and CDR2 is SNEGSKA (reference sequence). V dropped 6 bases and J dropped 6 bases, with 22 bases sitting between them. CDR3 size: 15 residues. The CDR3 reads CSATSPDWGSDTQYF. CDR3 DNA: TGCAGTGCCACTTCCCCTGATTGGGGTTCGGATACGCAGTATTTT.

This clonotype was recorded at least ten times. This rearrangement joins TRBV29-1 to TRBJ2-5; TRBD2 is a possible D gene (5 bases). The CDR3 runs 12 residues. Germline-derived CDR1 and CDR2 are SQVTM and ANQGSEA. Trimming cost V 7 bases and J 5 bases, with 14 bases left between them. The CDR3 sequence: CSASSLSETQYF. The CDR3 region has the DNA TGCAGCGCCTCTAGCCTTTCCGAGACCCAGTACTTC.

This clonotype was observed many times. This chain links TRBV11-2 with TRBJ2-3; no clear D gene. CDR1 is SGHAT and CDR2 is FQNNGV in the germline V gene. CDR3 length: 14 amino acids. V was trimmed by 3 bases and J by 11 bases, leaving 18 bases between them. The CDR3 coding sequence is TGTGCCAGCAGCTTTTTTCGTTCTGGCGAAGGGCAGTATTTT. It yields the protein CASSFFRSGEGQYF.